Listed here are 24 T cell receptor beta chains from one sample, sequenced in a study of PD-1 blockade in mismatch repair-deficient tumors (TCRdb year 2017). Library creation used the immunoSEQ multiplex PCR assay. This immuneACCESS table, as held by TCRdb, lists in-frame sequences with V and J called but not all clones. Of the missing ones, under half trace to an unresolved V gene in checked studies; the others have no known cause. The table for this sample lists 85,000 to 130,000 clones; about 79% of them were counted only once. 6.3% of the sample is held by the ten biggest clonotypes. Sequencing was performed on peripheral blood, taken 36 weeks after starting pembrolizumab. Receptor source: an adult with mismatch repair-deficient cancer.

The V call is TRBV5-1, the J call TRBJ2-2; D unclear. The V and J ends lost 0 bases and 5 bases respectively, with 8 bases between them. Per germline, CDR1 SGHRS and CDR2 YFSETQ. The CDR3 runs to 14 residues. The CDR3 loop is CASSLVGTTGELFF. The CDR3 coding sequence is TGCGCCAGCAGCTTGGTGGGCACGACCGGGGAGCTGTTTTTT.

The chain combines TRBV7-3 with TRBJ2-3, with 9 bases aligning to TRBD2. CDR1 SGHTA and CDR2 FQGTGA come from the germline V gene. CDR3 length: 18 amino acids. Germline trimming cut 1 base from V and 1 base from J; bases unmatched to any gene: 9. DNA for the CDR3: TGTGCCAGCAGCTTAAGGGTAGCGGGAGCAAGGGGCACAGATACGCAGTATTTT. Amino acids: CASSLRVAGARGTDTQYF.

The chain recombines TRBV6-1 with TRBJ1-5; D uncertain. Germline-derived CDR1 and CDR2 are MNHNS and SASEGT. This CDR3 has 16 amino acids. Trimming pared 4 bases from V and 2 bases from J, leaving 15 bases between. The CDR3 spells CASSVGLGYGNQPQHF. The DNA for the CDR3 is TGTGCCAGCAGTGTCGGGCTTGGGTATGGCAATCAGCCCCAGCATTTT.

The chain has TRBV19 and TRBJ1-5; 7 positions agree with TRBD1. V trimming: 5 bases; J trimming: 1 base; junction bases outside the gene matches: 5. This CDR3 spans 15 amino acids. The germline gives CDR1 LNHDA, CDR2 SQIVND (reference sequence). Written as DNA, the CDR3 is TGTGCCAGTAGTTTTGGACAGGTCAGCAATCAGCCCCAGCATTTT. This sequence encodes CASSFGQVSNQPQHF.

The chain employs TRBV7-3 and TRBJ2-1; 9 bases line up with TRBD2. Trimming removed 1 base from V and 7 bases from J; junction bases left unmatched: 2. This CDR3 spans 14 amino acids. Per germline, CDR1 SGHTA and CDR2 FQGTGA. The CDR3, as DNA: TGTGCCAGCAGCTTAAGCGGGAGGGAAAATGAGCAGTTCTTC. Translation: CASSLSGRENEQFF.

The chain employs TRBV19 and TRBJ2-4; possible D gene TRBD2, 7 bases. The germline V gene encodes CDR1 LNHDA and CDR2 SQIVND (reference sequence). Trimming removed 3 bases at V and 3 bases at J, with 15 bases between. This CDR3 has 16 amino acids. The CDR3 here is CASSMGGGVIKNIQYF. In DNA form, the CDR3 reads TGTGCCAGTAGTATGGGAGGGGGAGTCATCAAAAACATTCAGTACTTC.

This sequence joins TRBV5-1 and TRBJ2-2, with D perhaps TRBD1 or TRBD2 (5 bases each). The germline V gene has CDR1 SGHRS and CDR2 YFSETQ. CDR3 length: 15 amino acids. The V end was cut by 1 base, the J end by 1 base, with 8 bases between. The CDR3 nucleotides read TGCGCCAGCAGCTTGAGGGACGGGAACACCGGGGAGCTGTTTTTT. Encoded protein: CASSLRDGNTGELFF.

The genes are TRBV30 and TRBJ2-7; D could derive from TRBD1 or TRBD2 (5 bases each). Trimming pared 2 bases from V and 7 bases from J, leaving 18 bases between. The germline gives CDR1 GTSNPN, CDR2 SVGIG (reference sequence). The CDR3 has 14 residues. The CDR3 DNA follows: TGTGCCTGGAGTTTCCCGGGACGAAAGTTAGAGCAGTACTTC. Translation gives CAWSFPGRKLEQYF.

This clone turned up a few times. This chain uses TRBV5-6 with TRBJ2-7; D is perhaps TRBD1 (6 bases). This CDR3 contains 12 residues. The germline V gene has CDR1 SGHDT and CDR2 YYEEEE. V was cut by 1 base and J by 5 bases, with 7 bases left in between. The CDR3 DNA is TGTGCCAGCAGCTTGTCAGGGGACGAGCAGTACTTC. Its protein is CASSLSGDEQYF.

The chain couples TRBV9 to TRBJ2-1; perhaps D is TRBD1 or TRBD2 (5 bases each). The CDR3 is made up of 16 amino acids. V lost 4 bases, J lost 3 bases, and 17 bases lay in between. The germline V gene has CDR1 SGDLS and CDR2 YYNGEE. The DNA for the CDR3 is TGTGCCAGCAGCACCCGGGACGCCGGACTCTACAATGAGCAGTTCTTC. Encoded protein: CASSTRDAGLYNEQFF.

This chain links TRBV5-1 with TRBJ2-1; TRBD2 aligns across 7 bases. The junction had 8 bases not matched to a gene; V was cut back by 4 bases and J by 7 bases. The CDR3 loop spans 14 amino acids. Germline loops: CDR1 SGHRS, CDR2 YFSETQ. The CDR3 sequence: CASSLQTGGNEQFF. The CDR3 DNA follows: TGCGCCAGCAGCCTGCAGACCGGGGGGAATGAGCAGTTCTTC.

V is TRBV5-1 and J is TRBJ2-7; TRBD2 might be the D (8 bases). V dropped 3 bases and J dropped 4 bases, with 23 bases sitting between them. Germline CDR1 and CDR2: SGHRS and YFSETQ. This CDR3 has 17 residues. This CDR3 is CASSWDSFDSGGYEQYF. The DNA for the CDR3 is TGCGCCAGCAGCTGGGACAGTTTCGACTCGGGGGGGTACGAGCAGTACTTC.

The J gene is TRBJ1-1, the V gene TRBV18, with D tentatively TRBD1 (5 bases). The CDR3 has 14 residues. Trimming pared 8 bases from V and 4 bases from J, leaving 17 bases between. The germline gives CDR1 KGHSH, CDR2 LQKENI. The CDR3 spells CASRPSGGGTEAFF. For the CDR3, the DNA is TGTGCCAGCCGTCCGTCTGGGGGGGGCACTGAAGCTTTCTTT.

The rearrangement uses TRBV27 and TRBJ2-1; D might be TRBD2 (6 bases). CDR3 length equals 17 residues. The ends were cut back, 9 bases at V and 6 bases at J, with 27 bases in the middle. Per the germline V gene, CDR1 is MNHEY and CDR2 is SMNVEV (reference sequence). CDR3 nucleotide sequence: TGTGCCAGTTGGAGGGGTTACGGGGTTCGTATAGGCAATGAGCAGTTCTTC. Amino acid sequence: CASWRGYGVRIGNEQFF.

The chain couples TRBV19 to TRBJ1-2; D is ambiguous. The germline gives CDR1 LNHDA, CDR2 SQIVND (reference sequence). The V gene lost 7 bases and the J gene lost 6 bases, with 18 bases spanning the gap. There are 14 residues in the CDR3. The CDR3, as DNA: TGTGCCAGTAACGCCTTTCAAGCGAGTCATGGCTACACCTTC. Protein product: CASNAFQASHGYTF.

This chain links TRBV21-1 with TRBJ1-4. TRBV21-1 is a documented pseudogene. There are 16 residues in the CDR3. CDR3 sequence reads: CASSKERKATNEKLFF. In DNA form, the CDR3 reads TGTGCCAGCAGCAAAGAGCGCAAAGCAACTAATGAAAAACTGTTTTTT.

J is TRBJ2-1 and V is TRBV11-2, with TRBD2 identical over 12 bases. Germline CDR1 and CDR2: SGHAT and FQNNGV. This CDR3 has 13 amino acids. V lost 8 bases, J lost 6 bases, and 2 bases stayed unmatched. The CDR3 protein is CASATSGGNEQFF. The DNA for the CDR3 is TGTGCCAGCGCGACTAGCGGGGGCAATGAGCAGTTCTTC.

The chain carries TRBV12-5 and TRBJ2-5; 9 bases line up with TRBD1. The CDR3 consists of 14 residues. Germline trimming cut 4 bases from V and 3 bases from J; bases unmatched to any gene: 3. Germline CDR1 and CDR2: LGHNT and FRNRAP. The CDR3 spells CASGSWDREETQYF. In DNA form, the CDR3 reads TGTGCTAGTGGTTCCTGGGACAGGGAAGAGACCCAGTACTTC.

This chain joins TRBV15 and TRBJ1-5, with D unclear. Germline CDR1 is LNHNV and CDR2 is YYDKDF (reference sequence). The CDR3 runs to 16 residues. V was cut by 0 bases and J by 0 bases, with 9 bases left in between. CDR3 region: CATSRDLQNSNQPQHF. DNA of the CDR3: TGTGCCACCAGCAGAGATTTACAGAATAGCAATCAGCCCCAGCATTTT.

The V and J genes are TRBV19 and TRBJ2-6; TRBD2 aligns across 11 bases. The CDR3 contains 17 residues. The V and J ends lost 7 bases and 0 bases, in that order; junction bases with no gene match: 5. Germline V CDR1 and CDR2: LNHDA, SQIVND (reference sequence). The CDR3 DNA reads as TGTGCCAGTACCTCCGGGACTAGCGGCTCTGGGGCCAACGTCCTGACTTTC. It translates to CASTSGTSGSGANVLTF.

V usage is TRBV2 and J usage is TRBJ1-2, with D possibly matching TRBD1 (6 bases). Trimming pared 6 bases from V and 6 bases from J, leaving 20 bases between. The CDR3 is made up of 15 amino acids. Germline V lookup: CDR1 SNHLY, CDR2 FYNNEI. The CDR3 protein is CASSPAGGRYDGYTF. Written as DNA, the CDR3 is TGTGCCAGCAGCCCCGCCGGGGGGCGTTACGATGGCTACACCTTC.

This clone was found once. This sequence joins TRBV5-4 and TRBJ2-7, with D tentatively TRBD2 (5 bases). The V gene lost 0 bases and the J gene lost 2 bases, with 12 bases spanning the gap. This CDR3 comprises 15 residues. Germline V gene data show CDR1 as SGHNT and CDR2 as YYREEE (reference sequence). CDR3 DNA sequence: TGTGCCAGCAGCTTGGGGATCGGGGTGACCTACGAGCAGTACTTC. Translated: CASSLGIGVTYEQYF.

The gene calls are TRBV7-8 and TRBJ2-7, with D hard to call. Per germline, CDR1 SGHVS and CDR2 FQNEAQ. This CDR3 region has 17 residues. Trimming stripped 4 bases from V and 1 base from J, with 20 bases between. CDR3 in amino acids: CASSSKSPALRSYEQYF. In nucleotides, the CDR3 is TGTGCCAGCAGCTCCAAGTCCCCAGCATTAAGATCCTACGAGCAGTACTTC. Together with reference TRBV7-8 and TRBJ2-7, the CDR3 gives the full variable domain: GAGVSQSPRYKVAKRGQDVALRCDPISGHVSLFWYQQALGQGPEFLTYFQNEAQLDKSGLPSDRFFAERPEGSVSTLKIQRTQQEDSAVYLCASSSKSPALRSYEQYFGPGTRLTVT.

The gene calls are TRBV7-2 and TRBJ2-1; 9 nucleotides agree with TRBD1. In germline, CDR1 is SGHTA, CDR2 FQGNSA. The V gene end was trimmed by 6 bases and the J gene end by 4 bases; junction bases not matched to a gene: 10. The CDR3 loop spans 16 amino acids. CDR3 bases: TGTGCCAGCAGTACCGGGTCTGGGACAGGGTACAATGAGCAGTTCTTC. As protein: CASSTGSGTGYNEQFF.